This record covers a single TCR beta chain. This receptor's antigen is unknown. No quality values exist for individual bases; no much larger clone is one base distant. Libraries came from 5' RACE. TCRdb shows the sequencer as NextSeq 500. To correct for sequencing error and PCR bias, the TCR library protocol tagged individual cDNA molecules with unique molecular identifiers. Sequencing covered both TCR alpha and beta chains, and within each sample the abundances of alpha and beta sequences were tightly co-correlated. The study's processing was this. V gene, J gene and CDR3 annotation of TCR sequences was performed with Decombinator V4. Expanded TCRs were defined as changing significantly between any two time points under a Poisson model with p below 0.0001. TCR abundances were normalised to the total number of TCRs sequenced per sample and expressed as counts per million. A search of VDJdb, accessed on 1 November 2021, was run for TCRs annotated to CMV, EBV and SARS-CoV-2, with TCRs annotated for multiple antigens excluded. TCRdb ran its own pipeline on the public reads, namely fastp trimming at Q25 and MiXCR clone calling, and kept in-frame beta chains. All rows with the same CDR3 protein become a single entry with the most common DNA and genes. TCRdb, not the original authors, processed these V and J calls. This sample lists over 45,000 distinct CDR3 sequences; 5.6% were detected once. Together, the top ten hold around 4.1% of the sample.

This sample was taken from a study of early T cells in non-severe SARS-CoV-2 infection (dated by TCRdb to about 2021). Background on the whole study: Because TCR sequencing was done on bulk RNA from unsorted whole blood, the alpha and beta chains could not be paired. Broad study findings and their caveats: Matching against VDJdb was skewed toward anti-spike CD8 responses, likely underestimated virus-specific expansions, and missed private and CD4 specificities.

A case-control design nested within a healthcare worker cohort in London, UK, was used, with weekly nasopharyngeal swab PCR tests and blood sampling performed. Healthcare workers were recruited during the week of the UK lockdown, between 23 and 31 March 2020, and followed weekly for up to about 15 weeks. The sequencing input was whole blood. This clonotype was sampled from an adult who was a healthcare worker with PCR-confirmed SARS-CoV-2 infection or an uninfected control (not recorded which).

The bases read TGCGCCAGCAGCCCGGGACACCCAGCTGAGCAGTTCTTC. It is translated as CASSPGHPAEQFF. The chain was built from TRBV5-1 and TRBJ2-1; the D gene is perhaps TRBD1, from 6 matching bases. CDR1 and CDR2 (SGHRS, YFSETQ) derive from the germline V gene. The CDR3 runs 13 residues from the cysteine to the phenylalanine. The retained sequence is limited to the CDR3, 39 bases, with the frame set at the first base. Trimming at the junction amounts to 4 bases on V and 9 bases on J, and the germline ends lie 14 bases apart. Where the CDR3 stops, the reference TRBV5-1 and TRBJ2-1 genes take over; the full variable domain is KAGVTQTPRYLIKTRGQQVTLSCSPISGHRSVSWYQQTPGQGLQFLFEYFSETQRNKGNFPGRFSGRQFSNSRSEMNVSTLELGDSALYLCASSPGHPAEQFFGPGTRLTVL.